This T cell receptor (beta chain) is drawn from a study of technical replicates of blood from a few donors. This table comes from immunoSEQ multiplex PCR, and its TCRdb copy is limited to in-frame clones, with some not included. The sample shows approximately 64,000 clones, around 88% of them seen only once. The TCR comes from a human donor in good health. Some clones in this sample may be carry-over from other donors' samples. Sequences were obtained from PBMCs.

CDR3 in DNA: TGTGCCACCAGCGGACGCACAGGGCCCAACACTGAAGCTTTCTTT. Translating gives CATSGRTGPNTEAFF. The chain is built from TRBV15 and TRBJ1-1; D possibly corresponds to TRBD1 (6 bases). Germline V gene lookup returns CDR1 LNHNV and CDR2 YYDKDF (reference sequence). V dropped 5 bases and J dropped 2 bases, with 15 bases sitting between them. This CDR3 comprises 15 residues.